The next 15 T cell receptor beta chains were all read from a single sample in a study of read filtering for tumor transcriptome and immune sequencing (dated by TCRdb to 2019 to 2021). Sequencer: Illumina HiSeq 4000. Starting from roughly 370 ng RNA, TCR libraries were constructed with the Immunoverse kit using molecular barcoded adaptors that cover the alpha/delta and beta/gamma chains. TCRdb reworked the public reads: Q25 trimming with fastp, MiXCR clone assembly, productive beta chains retained. Each entry is one CDR3 protein sequence, shown with its most common DNA and genes. This sample is represented by under 80,000 distinct CDR3 sequences; about a fifth of them were singletons. The ten most abundant clones make up about 14% of the sample. Sample: a population of CD138-negative cells sorted from bone marrow. According to the study, the label for this sample's cell subset or site signals: bone marrow mononuclear cells depleted of CD138+ plasma/myeloma cells by negative magnetic selection. All receptors come from a donor older than 35 with multiple myeloma.

Comment on this clonotype: This may be a read error: a much more frequent sequence differs by one nucleotide. The chain uses TRBV28 and TRBJ2-3, with no clear D. Germline CDR1 MDHEN, CDR2 SYDVKM. V was trimmed by 4 bases and J by 8 bases, leaving 19 bases between them. The CDR3 runs 15 residues. The CDR3 region is CASSSPRLNPATQYF. CDR3 coding DNA: TGTGCCAGCAGTTCACCCCGTCTTAACCCAGCTACGCAGTATTTT.

This clonotype has ten or more counts. This chain joins TRBV6-2 or TRBV6-3 and TRBJ2-7; D possibly corresponds to TRBD2 (6 bases). V was cut by 5 bases and J by 4 bases, with 15 bases left in between. This CDR3 spans 14 amino acids. Germline V gene sequence: CDR1 MNHEY, CDR2 SVGEGT. The CDR3 here is CASSTEGPGYEQYF. The CDR3 DNA reads as TGTGCCAGCAGTACGGAGGGCCCCGGATACGAGCAGTACTTC.

In its sample, this clonotype was seen a few times. The chain is built from TRBV28 and TRBJ1-5; D not certain. Germline assignment: CDR1 MDHEN and CDR2 SYDVKM. Trimming took 6 bases from V and 2 from J, leaving 11 bases between them. This CDR3 comprises 14 residues. This CDR3 is CASSGGFGNQPQHF. In DNA form, the CDR3 reads TGTGCCAGCAGCGGAGGGTTCGGCAATCAGCCCCAGCATTTT.

In this sample, this clonotype turned up many times. The chain is built from TRBV6-5 and TRBJ1-1; D is undetermined. The V end was cut by 5 bases, the J end by 1 base, with 17 bases between. CDR3 length equals 16 residues. CDR1 MNHEY and CDR2 SVGAGI come from the germline V gene. The CDR3 spells CASSPAADGRNTEAFF. Written as DNA, the CDR3 is TGTGCCAGCAGTCCGGCGGCGGACGGGCGGAACACTGAAGCTTTCTTT.

This clonotype was counted between two and nine times. The chain uses TRBV19 and TRBJ2-3, with D unresolved. Trimming pared 4 bases from V and 2 bases from J, leaving 10 bases between. CDR1 and CDR2 from the germline V gene are LNHDA and SQIVND (reference sequence). The CDR3 has 14 amino acids. As DNA, the CDR3 is TGTGCCAGTAGTACGTCCGGCCCCACAGATACGCAGTATTTT. Translation gives CASSTSGPTDTQYF.

This clonotype was detected a few times. V usage is TRBV19 and J usage is TRBJ1-1; 7 nucleotides line up with TRBD1. CDR1 and CDR2 from the germline V gene are LNHDA and SQIVND (reference sequence). Unmatched junction bases numbered 13, after V lost 9 bases and J lost 0 bases. The CDR3 spans 16 residues. The CDR3 protein is CASLNRGQPMNTEAFF. As DNA, the CDR3 is TGTGCCAGCCTTAACCGGGGACAGCCGATGAACACTGAAGCTTTCTTT.

The rearrangement joins TRBV19 to TRBJ2-5, with 10 nucleotides matching TRBD2. Germline loops: CDR1 LNHDA, CDR2 SQIVND (reference sequence). The trim removed 3 bases at V and 4 bases at J, leaving 11 bases unmatched. This CDR3 comprises 17 residues. Here the CDR3 reads CASSMAGLAGVRETQYF. DNA of the CDR3: TGTGCCAGTAGTATGGCTGGGCTAGCGGGAGTGCGAGAGACCCAGTACTTC.

This clonotype was observed many times. The chain recombines TRBV9 with TRBJ2-7, with D hard to call. The CDR3 covers 15 residues. Germline V gene sequence: CDR1 SGDLS, CDR2 YYNGEE. V was pared by 4 bases and J by 1 base, with 15 bases between. In nucleotides, the CDR3 is TGTGCCAGCAGCACCCTCCCGGCAGGATCCTACGAGCAGTACTTC. Protein: CASSTLPAGSYEQYF.

As concerns this clonotype: As the CDR3 is not closed by the conserved phenylalanine or tryptophan, this likely results from a read error. The chain is built from TRBV20-1 and TRBJ2-7; 11 bases map to TRBD1. The germline V gene encodes CDR1 DFQATT and CDR2 SNEGSKA (reference sequence). The V and J ends lost 3 bases and 2 bases, in that order; junction bases with no gene match: 6. The CDR3 loop spans 15 amino acids. CDR3 DNA: TGCAGTGCTAGCAACGCGGGACAGGGGGCCTACGAGCAGTACCTC. Its protein is CSASNAGQGAYEQYL.

In this sample, this clonotype turned up many times. The chain carries TRBV12-3 or TRBV12-4 and TRBJ1-1; no clear D gene. Deletions cut 2 bases from V and 6 bases from J, with 13 bases between. This CDR3 has 14 residues. CDR3 region: CASSLSGVGAEAFF. The CDR3, as DNA: TGTGCCAGCAGTTTATCGGGAGTTGGGGCTGAAGCTTTCTTT.

There are many counts of this clonotype. V usage is TRBV10-3 and J usage is TRBJ2-1; D may be TRBD1 or TRBD2 (6 bases each). Trimming shortened V by 8 bases and J by 9 bases, and 17 bases separated the two germline ends. This CDR3 spans 13 amino acids. Germline V CDR1 and CDR2: ENHRY, SYGVKD. The CDR3 nucleotides are TGTGCCATCGGCAAGTTGGGGGGCACTGAGCAGTTCTTC. Encoded protein: CAIGKLGGTEQFF.

The table lists this clonotype with a few counts. This chain joins TRBV6-5 and TRBJ2-5; D uncertain. The V end was cut by 0 bases, the J end by 5 bases, with 16 bases between. In germline, CDR1 is MNHEY, CDR2 SVGAGI. The CDR3 is made up of 16 amino acids. CDR3 protein: CASSYSDPGLGETQYF. DNA of the CDR3: TGTGCCAGCAGTTACTCGGACCCCGGCCTGGGGGAGACCCAGTACTTC.

This clonotype was picked up a small number of times. The chain uses TRBV3-1 and TRBJ1-5; possible D gene TRBD1, 5 bases. Germline lookup yields CDR1 LGHDT and CDR2 YNNKEL (reference sequence). The CDR3 runs to 17 residues. V gave up 0 bases and J gave up 1 base, with 13 bases separating them. CDR3 DNA sequence: TGTGCCAGCAGCCAAGAACTTCCAGGGAGGAGCAATCAGCCCCAGCATTTT. Its protein is CASSQELPGRSNQPQHF.

This clonotype was counted ten times or more. The rearrangement joins TRBV28 to TRBJ2-7; D is undetermined. This CDR3 is 12 amino acids long. Trimming removed 3 bases from V and 3 bases from J, with 6 bases in between. The germline CDR1 and CDR2 sequences are MDHEN and SYDVKM. The CDR3 region is CASSFARYEQYF. CDR3 sequence (DNA): TGTGCCAGCAGTTTTGCTCGCTACGAGCAGTACTTC.

Regarding this clonotype: One junction end disagrees with the germline gene, perhaps due to a read error. The chain has TRBV11-1 and TRBJ2-7, with D perhaps matching TRBD1 (6 bases). This CDR3 is 15 amino acids long. The germline CDR1 and CDR2 sequences are SGHAT and FQDESV (reference sequence). DNA of the CDR3: TGTGCCAGCAGCTTATGGGGGCAGCAATTCTACGGGCAGTACTTC. It translates to CASSLWGQQFYGQYF. The variable domain in full, with the rest retrieved from reference TRBV11-1 and TRBJ2-7, is EAEVAQSPRYKITEKSQAVAFWCDPISGHATLYWYRQILGQGPELLVQFQDESVVDDSQLPKDRFSAERLKGVDSTLKIQPAELGDSAMYLCASSLWGQQFYGQYFGPGTRLTVT.